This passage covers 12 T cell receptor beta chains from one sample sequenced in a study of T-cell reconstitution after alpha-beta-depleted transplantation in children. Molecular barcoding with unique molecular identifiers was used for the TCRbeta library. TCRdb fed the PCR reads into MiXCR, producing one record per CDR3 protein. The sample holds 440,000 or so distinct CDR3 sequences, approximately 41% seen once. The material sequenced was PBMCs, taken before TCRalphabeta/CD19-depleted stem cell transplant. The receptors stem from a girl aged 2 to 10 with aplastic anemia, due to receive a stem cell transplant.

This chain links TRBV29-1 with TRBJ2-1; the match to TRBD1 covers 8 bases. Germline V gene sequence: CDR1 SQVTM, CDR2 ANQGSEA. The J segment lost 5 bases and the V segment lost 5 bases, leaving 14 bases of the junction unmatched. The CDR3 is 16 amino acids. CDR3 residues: CSVRVGGTGLNNEQFF. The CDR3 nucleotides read TGCAGCGTTCGAGTGGGTGGGACAGGACTAAACAATGAGCAGTTCTTC.

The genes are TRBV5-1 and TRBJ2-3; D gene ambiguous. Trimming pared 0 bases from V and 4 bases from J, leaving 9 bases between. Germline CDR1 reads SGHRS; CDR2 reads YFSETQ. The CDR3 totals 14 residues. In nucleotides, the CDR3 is TGCGCCAGCAGCTTGGCGACCGCGTCAGATACGCAGTATTTT. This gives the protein CASSLATASDTQYF.

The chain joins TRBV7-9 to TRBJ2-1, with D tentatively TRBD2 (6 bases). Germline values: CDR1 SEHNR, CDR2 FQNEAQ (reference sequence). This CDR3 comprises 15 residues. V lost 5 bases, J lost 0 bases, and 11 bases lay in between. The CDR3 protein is CASSNSGRSYNEQFF. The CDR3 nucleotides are TGTGCCAGCAGCAATAGCGGACGCTCCTACAATGAGCAGTTCTTC.

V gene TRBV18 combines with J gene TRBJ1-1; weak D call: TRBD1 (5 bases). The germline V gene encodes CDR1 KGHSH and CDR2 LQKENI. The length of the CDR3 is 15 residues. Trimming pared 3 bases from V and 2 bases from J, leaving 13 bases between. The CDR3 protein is CASSPGGPLNTEAFF. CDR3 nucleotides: TGTGCCAGCTCACCCGGGGGACCGTTAAACACTGAAGCTTTCTTT.

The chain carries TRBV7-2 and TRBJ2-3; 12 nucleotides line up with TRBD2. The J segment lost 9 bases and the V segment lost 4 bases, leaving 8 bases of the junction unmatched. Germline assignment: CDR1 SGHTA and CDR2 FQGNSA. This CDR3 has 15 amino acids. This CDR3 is CASSSPAGLAGTQYF. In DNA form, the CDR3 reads TGTGCCAGCAGCTCCCCGGCCGGACTAGCGGGGACGCAGTATTTT.

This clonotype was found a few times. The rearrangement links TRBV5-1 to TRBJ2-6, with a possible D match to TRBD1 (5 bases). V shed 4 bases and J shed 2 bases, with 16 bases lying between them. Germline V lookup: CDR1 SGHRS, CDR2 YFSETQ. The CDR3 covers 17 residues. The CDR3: CASSRWATGTGANVLTF. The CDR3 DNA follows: TGCGCCAGCAGCCGTTGGGCTACAGGTACTGGGGCCAACGTCCTGACTTTC.

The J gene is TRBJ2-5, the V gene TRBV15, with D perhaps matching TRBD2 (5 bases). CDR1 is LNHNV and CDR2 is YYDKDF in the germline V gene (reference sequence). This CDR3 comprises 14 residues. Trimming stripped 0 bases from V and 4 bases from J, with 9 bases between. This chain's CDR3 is CATSRDPGVETQYF. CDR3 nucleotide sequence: TGTGCCACCAGCAGAGATCCCGGGGTAGAGACCCAGTACTTC.

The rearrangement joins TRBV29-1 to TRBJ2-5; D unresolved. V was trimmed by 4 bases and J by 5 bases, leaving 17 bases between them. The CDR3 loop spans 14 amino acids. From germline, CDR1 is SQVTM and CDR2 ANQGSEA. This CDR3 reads CSVGVSAHRETQYF. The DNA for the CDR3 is TGCAGCGTTGGGGTCTCCGCCCATAGGGAGACCCAGTACTTC. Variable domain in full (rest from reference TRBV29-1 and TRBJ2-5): SAVISQKPSRDICQRGTSLTIQCQVDSQVTMMFWYRQQPGQSLTLIATANQGSEATYESGFVIDKFPISRPNLTFSTLTVSNMSPEDSSIYLCSVGVSAHRETQYFGPGTRLLVL.

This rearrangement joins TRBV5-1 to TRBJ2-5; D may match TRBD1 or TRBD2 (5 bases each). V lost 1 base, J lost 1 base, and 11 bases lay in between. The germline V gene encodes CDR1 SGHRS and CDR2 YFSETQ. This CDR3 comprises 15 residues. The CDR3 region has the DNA TGCGCCAGCAGCTTGCCCTGGGACGGCCAAGAGACCCAGTACTTC. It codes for CASSLPWDGQETQYF.

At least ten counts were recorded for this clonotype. CDR3 in amino acids: CATSSAEREGRTGELFF. The CDR3 nucleotides read TGTGCCACCAGCAGCGCCGAACGGGAGGGCCGCACCGGGGAGCTGTTTTTT. The V and J genes are TRBV15 and TRBJ2-2, with 8 bases aligning to TRBD2. The V and J ends lost 3 bases and 4 bases, in that order; junction bases with no gene match: 10. This CDR3 is built from 17 residues. Per germline, CDR1 LNHNV and CDR2 YYDKDF (reference sequence).

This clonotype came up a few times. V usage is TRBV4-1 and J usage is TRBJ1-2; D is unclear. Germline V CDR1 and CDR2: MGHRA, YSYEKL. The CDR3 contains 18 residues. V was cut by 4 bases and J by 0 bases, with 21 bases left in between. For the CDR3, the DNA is TGCGCCAGCAGCCCCTTCCAGGTGCAGGCCCTTTCTAACTATGGCTACACCTTC. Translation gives CASSPFQVQALSNYGYTF.

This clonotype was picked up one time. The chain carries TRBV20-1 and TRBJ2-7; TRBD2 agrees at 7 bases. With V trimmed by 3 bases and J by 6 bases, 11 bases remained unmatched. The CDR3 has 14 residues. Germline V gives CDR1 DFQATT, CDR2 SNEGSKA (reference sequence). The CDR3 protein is CSARGAGKAGEQYF. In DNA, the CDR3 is TGCAGTGCTAGGGGAGCGGGGAAAGCGGGCGAGCAGTACTTC.